The rows below give T cell receptor beta chains drawn from one sample of a study of cytomegalovirus exposure and HLA in healthy donors. Data came from immunoSEQ multiplex PCR; TCRdb stores just in-frame clones and leaves some out. This sample yields approximately 110,000 clones, of which approximately 80% are seen a single time; 1.3% belongs to the top ten. Material: PBMCs. The receptors originated from a man aged 25-45 years in good health and CMV-seronegative. The CDR3 runs from the conserved cysteine through the conserved F or W. The order of the fields is clone size, V gene, J gene, D gene, CDR3 protein, CDR3 DNA. A D gene is named only where the DNA matches it firmly. Some rows have no size entry. The others give once, few or many, or a class for an expanded clone.

clone_size: .
v_call: TRBV4-1
j_call: TRBJ2-1
d_call: .
cdr3_aa: CASSHRRQEIKRGNEQFF
cdr3_nt: TGCGCCAGCAGCCACCGTCGCCAGGAAATCAAGAGAGGGAATGAGCAGTTCTTC

clone_size: .
v_call: TRBV10-1
j_call: TRBJ1-1
d_call: TRBD1
cdr3_aa: CASSGQGMNTEAFF
cdr3_nt: TGCGCCAGCAGTGGACAGGGAATGAACACTGAAGCTTTCTTT

clone_size: .
v_call: TRBV6-5
j_call: TRBJ2-5
d_call: TRBD1
cdr3_aa: CASGSGQGGKTQYF
cdr3_nt: TGTGCCAGCGGTTCGGGACAGGGGGGGAAGACCCAGTACTTC

clone_size: .
v_call: TRBV6-1
j_call: TRBJ2-7
d_call: TRBD1
cdr3_aa: CAIHTGTGNYEQYF
cdr3_nt: TGTGCCATACATACCGGGACAGGGAATTACGAGCAGTACTTC

clone_size: .
v_call: TRBV7-9
j_call: TRBJ2-5
d_call: .
cdr3_aa: CASSPRGTPGGETQYF
cdr3_nt: TGTGCCAGCAGCCCCCGCGGGACTCCCGGTGGGGAGACCCAGTACTTC

clone_size: .
v_call: TRBV6-5
j_call: TRBJ1-5
d_call: .
cdr3_aa: CASNEDSRSNQPQHF
cdr3_nt: TGTGCCAGCAACGAGGACAGCCGTAGCAATCAGCCCCAGCATTTT

clone_size: .
v_call: TRBV6-4
j_call: TRBJ2-1
d_call: TRBD2
cdr3_aa: CASSDTGDSGDYNEQFF
cdr3_nt: TGTGCCAGCAGTGACACAGGCGATAGCGGGGACTACAATGAGCAGTTCTTC

clone_size: .
v_call: TRBV10-2
j_call: TRBJ2-3
d_call: .
cdr3_aa: CASSDPEIHSTDTQYF
cdr3_nt: TGCGCCAGCAGTGACCCTGAGATTCATAGCACAGATACGCAGTATTTT

clone_size: few
v_call: TRBV6-5
j_call: TRBJ1-2
d_call: .
cdr3_aa: CASSYDTLLGYTF
cdr3_nt: TGTGCCAGCAGTTACGACACGCTCCTAGGCTACACCTTC

clone_size: .
v_call: TRBV18
j_call: TRBJ2-5
d_call: TRBD1
cdr3_aa: CASSPGQGPRTQYF
cdr3_nt: TGTGCCAGCTCTCCGGGACAGGGTCCCAGGACCCAGTACTTC

clone_size: once
v_call: TRBV4-3
j_call: TRBJ2-7
d_call: TRBD1
cdr3_aa: CASSDRQGALNEQYF
cdr3_nt: TGCGCCAGCAGCGATAGACAGGGGGCTTTGAACGAGCAGTACTTC

clone_size: .
v_call: TRBV28
j_call: TRBJ2-1
d_call: .
cdr3_aa: CASSSMGGAPFAQFF
cdr3_nt: TGTGCCAGCAGTTCCATGGGGGGGGCGCCCTTTGCGCAGTTCTTC

clone_size: .
v_call: TRBV27
j_call: TRBJ2-5
d_call: TRBD2
cdr3_aa: CASRGLAGRETQYF
cdr3_nt: TGTGCCAGCAGAGGACTAGCGGGTAGGGAGACCCAGTACTTC

clone_size: .
v_call: TRBV7-2
j_call: TRBJ2-3
d_call: .
cdr3_aa: CASSLALLATDTQYF
cdr3_nt: TGTGCCAGCAGCTTAGCGCTCCTAGCTACAGATACGCAGTATTTT

clone_size: .
v_call: TRBV28
j_call: TRBJ1-2
d_call: .
cdr3_aa: CASSYSRGNNYGYTF
cdr3_nt: TGTGCCAGCAGTTACTCACGGGGGAACAACTATGGCTACACCTTC